The 19 T cell receptor beta chains below were found in one sample sequenced in a study of shared clonotypes between healthy human individuals. TCRdb keeps only in-frame clones here, not all; method: immunoSEQ multiplex PCR. The sample has millions of clones; 85% to 95% are singletons. The sample comprised naive CD4+ T cells sorted from blood. Subset denoted: CD45RA+ positively selected. The receptor set was obtained from a man between 18 and 29 years old in good health.

This chain joins TRBV5-8 and TRBJ2-4, with TRBD2 as a possible D gene (6 bases). The V gene's germline CDR1 is SGHTS and CDR2 YDEGEE. The CDR3 has 15 residues. Trimming pared 2 bases from V and 5 bases from J, leaving 14 bases between. CDR3 protein: CASSFRGILENIQYF. CDR3 nucleotides: TGTGCCAGCAGCTTCCGGGGGATTCTGGAAAACATTCAGTACTTC.

As for this clone: This specimen includes other DNA sequences encoding the same CDR3. V usage is TRBV19 and J usage is TRBJ2-3; possible D gene TRBD2, 5 bases. Germline V gene sequence: CDR1 LNHDA, CDR2 SQIVND (reference sequence). The CDR3 has 15 residues. Trimming left V 1 base short and J 1 base short, with 9 bases between. The CDR3 sequence: CASSIGAGGTDTQYF. The CDR3 coding sequence is TGTGCCAGTAGTATAGGGGCCGGGGGCACAGATACGCAGTATTTT.

To note about this clone: The same CDR3 also results from other DNA sequences found in this sample. J is TRBJ2-7 and V is TRBV5-1; 8 bases align to TRBD1. The germline gives CDR1 SGHRS, CDR2 YFSETQ. This CDR3 is built from 15 residues. After removal of 0 bases from V and 1 base from J, the junction contained 3 bases not matched to a gene. The CDR3 loop is CASSLGGQGSYEQYF. Here the CDR3 DNA reads TGCGCCAGCAGCTTGGGAGGACAGGGATCCTACGAGCAGTACTTC.

Regarding this clone: This sample includes further DNA sequences coding for the same CDR3. V gene TRBV12-5 combines with J gene TRBJ1-2; no reliable D call. This CDR3 comprises 12 residues. The germline V gene encodes CDR1 LGHNT and CDR2 FRNRAP. V gave up 3 bases and J gave up 8 bases, with 10 bases separating them. The chain's CDR3 is CASGLGRLGYTF. CDR3 nucleotide sequence: TGTGCTAGTGGTTTAGGGAGGCTGGGCTACACCTTC.

The chain is built from TRBV27 and TRBJ1-5; the match to TRBD1 covers 7 bases. The germline CDR1 and CDR2 sequences are MNHEY and SMNVEV (reference sequence). The junction had 15 bases not matched to a gene; V was cut back by 6 bases and J by 7 bases. The CDR3 extends over 16 amino acids. The CDR3 sequence: CASRRTGQVYEQPQHF. The DNA for the CDR3 is TGTGCCAGCAGGAGGACAGGACAAGTTTACGAGCAGCCCCAGCATTTT.

This chain uses TRBV19 with TRBJ1-1; 10 bases match TRBD1. Germline CDR1 and CDR2: LNHDA and SQIVND (reference sequence). The CDR3 has 17 amino acids. Losses at the gene ends were 3 bases for V and 0 bases for J; bases not matched to a gene: 7. Here the CDR3 DNA reads TGTGCCAGTAGTATCGGGACAGGGGTTGTCATGAACACTGAAGCTTTCTTT. Translation gives CASSIGTGVVMNTEAFF.

V is TRBV4-2 and J is TRBJ2-1; TRBD2 matches at 11 bases. Germline CDR1 and CDR2: LGHNA and YNFKEQ. This CDR3 is built from 14 residues. The J segment lost 8 bases and the V segment lost 4 bases, leaving 4 bases of the junction unmatched. CDR3 coding DNA: TGTGCCAGCAGCCCCCCGACTAGCGGGGATGAGCAGTTCTTC. This codes for CASSPPTSGDEQFF.

Concerning this clone itself: The same CDR3 arises from other DNA sequences in this sample as well. The chain combines TRBV5-1 with TRBJ2-6; D unresolved. The CDR3 sequence is 15 residues long. In germline, CDR1 is SGHRS, CDR2 YFSETQ. Trimming removed 0 bases from V and 2 bases from J, with 6 bases in between. CDR3: CASSLAGAGANVLTF. CDR3 nucleotide sequence: TGCGCCAGCAGCTTGGCTGGGGCTGGGGCCAACGTCCTGACTTTC.

The chain links TRBV19 to TRBJ2-5; the match to TRBD2 covers 10 bases. V shed 6 bases and J 4 bases; nucleotides not matched to a gene: 11. The CDR3 sequence is 16 residues long. Germline V gives CDR1 LNHDA, CDR2 SQIVND (reference sequence). This CDR3 is CASRDLAGVEGETQYF. CDR3 nucleotides: TGTGCCAGTAGAGACCTAGCGGGAGTGGAGGGAGAGACCCAGTACTTC. The complete variable domain, with remaining parts taken from reference TRBV19 and TRBJ2-5, reads DGGITQSPKYLFRKEGQNVTLSCEQNLNHDAMYWYRQDPGQGLRLIYYSQIVNDFQKGDIAEGYSVSREKKESFPLTVTSAQKNPTAFYLCASRDLAGVEGETQYFGPGTRLLVL.

V and J are TRBV5-6 and TRBJ2-3; maybe TRBD1 (6 bases). The CDR3 length is 15 residues. The germline V gene encodes CDR1 SGHDT and CDR2 YYEEEE. V dropped 4 bases and J dropped 3 bases, with 15 bases sitting between them. The CDR3 is CASSRDTYRTDTQYF. In DNA, the CDR3 is TGTGCCAGCAGCAGGGACACCTACAGGACAGATACGCAGTATTTT.

CDR3 sequence: CASSEPGQQETQYF. In DNA form, the CDR3 reads TGTGCCAGCAGTGAACCGGGACAGCAAGAGACCCAGTACTTC. This chain connects TRBV25-1 to TRBJ2-5; 7 bases map to TRBD1. The CDR3 contains 14 residues. V was pared by 2 bases and J by 2 bases, with 2 bases of the junction left unmatched. Germline V lookup: CDR1 MGHDK, CDR2 SYGVNS.

The chain has TRBV18 and TRBJ2-5; TRBD1 or TRBD2 may be the D gene (5 bases each). V gave up 0 bases and J gave up 4 bases, with 15 bases separating them. This CDR3 is built from 16 residues. The germline V gene encodes CDR1 KGHSH and CDR2 LQKENI. Written as DNA, the CDR3 is TGTGCCAGCTCACCACCGTGGGGACCCCGCTTAGAGACCCAGTACTTC. Protein sequence: CASSPPWGPRLETQYF. Looking up the rest from reference TRBV18 and TRBJ2-5 gives the full variable domain: NAGVMQNPRHLVRRRGQEARLRCSPMKGHSHVYWYRQLPEEGLKFMVYLQKENIIDESGMPKERFSAEFPKEGPSILRIQQVVRGDSAAYFCASSPPWGPRLETQYFGPGTRLLVL.

The chain combines TRBV19 with TRBJ2-4; unclear D gene. The V gene's germline CDR1 is LNHDA and CDR2 SQIVND (reference sequence). This CDR3 has 15 residues. V lost 4 bases, J lost 3 bases, and 13 bases lay in between. In DNA, the CDR3 is TGTGCCAGTAGTACCGGCGACCTAGGCAAAAACATTCAGTACTTC. The encoded protein is CASSTGDLGKNIQYF.

V and J are TRBV21-1 and TRBJ2-1; TRBD2 is the table's D call, not checked against the DNA. TRBV21-1 is described as a pseudogene. This CDR3 is built from 16 residues. The CDR3 DNA reads TGTGCCAGCAGCAAAGTCCAATGGGGAGGGTCCTGTGAGCAGTTCTTC. It is translated as CASSKVQWGGSCEQFF.

The V and J genes are TRBV4-3 and TRBJ1-4; a possible D gene is TRBD1 (6 bases). Deletions cut 3 bases from V and 5 bases from J, with 16 bases between. The germline V gene has CDR1 LGHNA and CDR2 YSLEER. This CDR3 comprises 16 residues. The DNA of the CDR3 is TGCGCCAGCAGCCAGGAGGGGGGTCAGACGAATGAAAAACTGTTTTTT. Translating gives CASSQEGGQTNEKLFF.

On this clone: Other DNA sequences in this specimen translate into the identical CDR3. This rearrangement joins TRBV6-5 to TRBJ1-2, with D possibly matching TRBD1 (5 bases). Germline values: CDR1 MNHEY, CDR2 SVGAGI. Trimming took 0 bases from V and 3 from J, leaving 8 bases between them. The CDR3 extends over 14 amino acids. The CDR3 protein is CASSYSGGDYGYTF. CDR3 bases: TGTGCCAGCAGTTACTCCGGGGGGGACTATGGCTACACCTTC.

The CDR3, as DNA: TGTGCCAGCAGCTCCGCCTCCGGACCTATGAACACTGAAGCTTTCTTT. Amino acids: CASSSASGPMNTEAFF. This sequence joins TRBV5-4 and TRBJ1-1, with D hard to call. This CDR3 is 16 amino acids long. The V and J ends lost 3 bases and 0 bases respectively, with 15 bases between them. The germline CDR1 and CDR2 sequences are SGHNT and YYREEE (reference sequence). The full variable domain, with the rest looked up from reference TRBV5-4 and TRBJ1-1, is ETGVTQSPTHLIKTRGQQVTLRCSSQSGHNTVSWYQQALGQGPQFIFQYYREEENGRGNFPPRFSGLQFPNYSSELNVNALELDDSALYLCASSSASGPMNTEAFFGQGTRLTVV.

The CDR3 region has the DNA TGCGCCAGCAGCGGGGGACAGGGAGACTACGAGCAGTACTTC. Translation: CASSGGQGDYEQYF. J is TRBJ2-7 and V is TRBV5-1; 9 nucleotides line up with TRBD1. Germline CDR1 reads SGHRS; CDR2 reads YFSETQ. This CDR3 spans 14 amino acids. Losses at the gene ends were 4 bases for V and 3 bases for J; bases not matched to a gene: 5.

The J gene is TRBJ1-4, the V gene TRBV18; 7 nucleotides line up with TRBD1. The CDR3 has 13 residues. V was pared by 8 bases and J by 8 bases, with 8 bases of the junction left unmatched. Germline CDR1 reads KGHSH; CDR2 reads LQKENI. The CDR3 reads CASRGGTGEKLFF. The CDR3 DNA reads TGTGCCAGCAGAGGGGGCACGGGAGAAAAACTGTTTTTT.